The rows below give T cell receptor beta chains drawn from one sample of a study of identical twins. MiXCR, applied by TCRdb to the 5' RACE reads, yields one record per CDR3 protein. This table holds about 520,000 distinct CDR3 sequences, less than 25% found once. These data are also associated with another study on T cells expressing NK-cell markers.

Sequencing used CD4+ T cells sorted from blood. The source is a young woman in good health. CDR3s include the opening cysteine and the closing phenylalanine or tryptophan. D genes are given only for firm matches. Clone sizes are given selectively: once, few, many, or a class where the clone is expanded.

TRBV12-3/TRBV12-4	NA	TRBJ1-5	NA	TGTGCCAGCACCTGGGGACTGATGCCGCCCCAGCATTTT	CASTWGLMPPQHF
TRBV11-2	few	TRBJ1-1	TRBD1	TGTGCCAGCAGCTCGGGACAGACAGTTGAAGCTTTCTTT	CASSSGQTVEAFF
TRBV15	few	TRBJ2-1	NA	TGTGCCACCCGGAGGATCGAACCGGACTCCTACAATGAGCAGTTCTTC	CATRRIEPDSYNEQFF
TRBV12-3/TRBV12-4	many	TRBJ1-1	TRBD1	TGTGCCAGCAGTCGCTGGGACAGGGGGCTTGGCACTGAAGCTTTCTTT	CASSRWDRGLGTEAFF
TRBV4-3	few	TRBJ1-1	NA	TGCGCCAGCAGCCAAGGGATCGGGAGGAACACTGAAGCTTTCTTT	CASSQGIGRNTEAFF
TRBV14	many	TRBJ1-1	NA	TGTGCCAGCAGTTGGGGGCAAGGGACTGAAGCTTTCTTT	CASSWGQGTEAFF
TRBV12-3/TRBV12-4	many	TRBJ2-5	TRBD1	TGTGCCAGCAGTTTAGCAGGGACAGTCCAAGAGACCCAGTACTTC	CASSLAGTVQETQYF
TRBV6-6	NA	TRBJ1-1	NA	TGTGCCAGCAGGGGCGACGTTGGCACTGAAGCTTTCTTT	CASRGDVGTEAFF
TRBV20-1	few	TRBJ2-1	TRBD2	TGCAGTGCTAGAAGGACTAGCGGGGGAAGTGAGCAGTTCTTC	CSARRTSGGSEQFF
TRBV20-1	many	TRBJ2-5	NA	TGCAGTGCTAGAGATTCTAGGGAGTACCAAGAGACCCAGTACTTC	CSARDSREYQETQYF
TRBV6-2/TRBV6-3	NA	TRBJ1-5	NA	TGTGCCAGCAGTTACCGTTCCCTGGCCCAGCATTTT	CASSYRSLAQHF
TRBV12-3/TRBV12-4	NA	TRBJ2-7	NA	TGTGCCAGCAGTCCCATTGGCGGTCACGAGCAGTACTTC	CASSPIGGHEQYF
TRBV7-2	NA	TRBJ2-3	NA	TGTGCCAGCAGCTTAGCTCTCGCAGGGAGCACAGATACGCAGTATTTT	CASSLALAGSTDTQYF
TRBV9	few	TRBJ2-7	TRBD2	TGTGCCAGCAGCCCCCCTCCTTCGGGACTAGCGGCCTCTAGCGAGCAGTACTTC	CASSPPPSGLAASSEQYF
TRBV12-3/TRBV12-4	many	TRBJ1-1	NA	TGTGCCAGCAGTTTACGTGGGACCACTGAAGCTTTCTTT	CASSLRGTTEAFF
TRBV27	few	TRBJ2-1	NA	TGTGCCAGCAAATACTACAATGAGCAGTTCTTC	CASKYYNEQFF
TRBV3-1	NA	TRBJ2-5	TRBD1	TGTGCCAGCACCCCGGTCGAAGACAGGGACGTCCAAGAGACCCAGTACTTC	CASTPVEDRDVQETQYF
TRBV3-1	NA	TRBJ2-1	TRBD1	TGTGCCAGCAGCCCACGAGGGCGACAGGGGGTATACAATGAGCAGTTCTTC	CASSPRGRQGVYNEQFF
TRBV12-3/TRBV12-4	NA	TRBJ1-5	NA	TGTGCCAGCAGCTACACGGTGGTTCAGCCCCAGCATTTT	CASSYTVVQPQHF
TRBV20-1	few	TRBJ1-5	NA	TGCAGTGCTGGCTCGGAGGGGTCGGTGCAGCCCCAGCATTTT	CSAGSEGSVQPQHF
TRBV12-3/TRBV12-4	few	TRBJ2-1	NA	TGTGCCAGCAGTTTAAGACTAGGTGGATACAATGAGCAGTTCTTC	CASSLRLGGYNEQFF
TRBV5-1	few	TRBJ2-1	TRBD2	TGCGCCAGCAGCCAGAGCGGGAGTGTTTACAATGAGCAGTTCTTC	CASSQSGSVYNEQFF
TRBV20-1	NA	TRBJ2-3	TRBD2	TGCAGTGCTAGTCCCATGACTAGCGAACCTTATACGCAGTATTTT	CSASPMTSEPYTQYF
TRBV14	few	TRBJ1-1	NA	TGTGCCAGCAGCCTCCTAAGTAGCATGAACACTGAAGCTTTCTTT	CASSLLSSMNTEAFF
TRBV20-1	few	TRBJ2-2	NA	TGCAGTGCTCTGGTAGCGAGAACGAACGGGGAGCTGTTTTTT	CSALVARTNGELFF
TRBV5-5	NA	TRBJ1-1	TRBD1	TGTGCCAGCACCCTGGGGACAGCTCTTGAAGCTTTCTTT	CASTLGTALEAFF
TRBV6-5	NA	TRBJ2-7	NA	TGTGCCAGCAGTTATTTACATTCCTACGAGCAGTACTTC	CASSYLHSYEQYF
TRBV5-1	NA	TRBJ2-7	TRBD2	TGCGCCAGCAGCGGCACGACTAGCGGGCACTACGAGCAGTACTTC	CASSGTTSGHYEQYF
TRBV20-1	NA	TRBJ2-7	NA	TGCAGTGCTAGGGGTCTTTTCTCCTACGAGCAGTACTTC	CSARGLFSYEQYF
TRBV27	many	TRBJ2-5	TRBD1	TGTGCCAGCAGTTTAGTCCCGACAGGGGGCCTGGAGACCCAGTACTTC	CASSLVPTGGLETQYF
TRBV20-1	NA	TRBJ2-1	NA	TGCAGTGCCCCGGACTTTTCCGAGCAGTTCTTC	CSAPDFSEQFF
TRBV20-1	few	TRBJ2-3	TRBD2	TGCAGTGCTCCCGGGGGGGCCGGGGCAGATACGCAGTATTTT	CSAPGGAGADTQYF
TRBV30	few	TRBJ1-3	NA	TGTGCCTGGACTCCGAAGGGGGGGCTTGGAAACACCATATATTTT	CAWTPKGGLGNTIYF
TRBV7-2	NA	TRBJ1-2	NA	TGTGCCAGCAGCTTAGTCAGTAGCTACACCTTC	CASSLVSSYTF
TRBV4-1	few	TRBJ2-5	NA	TGCGCCAGCAGCCAAGGCGGGCACCAAGAGACCCAGTACTTC	CASSQGGHQETQYF
TRBV21-1	NA	TRBJ2-7	NA	TGTGCCAGCAGCAAAGGAGTGGTGGGAACCTACGAGCAGTACTTC	CASSKGVVGTYEQYF
TRBV5-1	many	TRBJ2-2	NA	TGCGCCAGCCTGGACCTTGGCGGGGAGCTGTTTTTT	CASLDLGGELFF
TRBV7-2	NA	TRBJ2-5	NA	TGTGCCAGCAGCCCCCAAAGTACAACCCAGTACTTC	CASSPQSTTQYF
TRBV5-6	NA	TRBJ2-3	NA	TGTGCCAGCACGCAGGGACATACGCAGTATTTT	CASTQGHTQYF
TRBV29-1	few	TRBJ1-5	NA	TGCAGCATTACCCAGGGGATGAGCAATCAGCCCCAGCATTTT	CSITQGMSNQPQHF
TRBV7-2	few	TRBJ2-5	NA	TGTGCCAGCAGCCCAGGGGCGCGGGAGACCCAGTACTTC	CASSPGARETQYF
TRBV5-1	few	TRBJ2-1	TRBD1	TGCGCCAGCTTACCACAGGGGAGCAATGAGCAGTTCTTC	CASLPQGSNEQFF
TRBV27	few	TRBJ2-5	NA	TGTGCCAGCAGTCCCAGATTTGGGACCCAGTACTTC	CASSPRFGTQYF
TRBV29-1	few	TRBJ2-5	NA	TGCAGCGGCGCCGAGATGGGAGAGACCCAGTACTTC	CSGAEMGETQYF
TRBV7-2	NA	TRBJ2-1	TRBD1	TGTGCCAGCAGCCCCCGGGACAGCAGAACGGGTCGTGAGCAGTTCTTC	CASSPRDSRTGREQFF
TRBV7-9	many	TRBJ2-3	TRBD2	TGTGCCAGCAGCTCCCGAGCGGGGAACGCAGATACGCAGTATTTT	CASSSRAGNADTQYF
TRBV4-3	few	TRBJ2-2	NA	TGCGCCAGCAGCCAAGTCCGGGGAACTTACACCGGGGAGCTGTTTTTT	CASSQVRGTYTGELFF
TRBV9	few	TRBJ2-7	NA	TGTGCCAGCAGCGTAGTCCCGGGAATAGGCGAGCAGTACTTC	CASSVVPGIGEQYF
TRBV20-1	NA	TRBJ2-7	NA	TGCAGTGCTAGTAGCGGAAGGACCTACGAGCAGTACTTC	CSASSGRTYEQYF
TRBV3-1	NA	TRBJ2-1	TRBD2	TGTACCATCAGTCCCTCCCGCCTAGCGGGGGGGCGCGGGAGGGGGCAGTTCTTC	CTISPSRLAGGRGRGQFF
TRBV5-1	NA	TRBJ2-1	TRBD2	TGCGCCAGCAGCTGGACTAGCGGGGGGGCCAATGAGCAGTTCTTC	CASSWTSGGANEQFF
TRBV5-1	NA	TRBJ1-2	NA	TGCGCCAGCAGCTTCAGCGAATCAGGGTCTGGCTACACCTTC	CASSFSESGSGYTF
TRBV7-2	NA	TRBJ2-1	TRBD2	TGTGCCAGCAACCGTGCTAGCGGGAGGGCCGGAAATGAGCAGTTCTTC	CASNRASGRAGNEQFF
TRBV5-1	NA	TRBJ1-6	NA	TGCGCCAGCTCGTCAGCAGGGGACAATTCACCCCTCCACTTT	CASSSAGDNSPLHF
TRBV10-3	many	TRBJ1-6	TRBD1	TGTGCCATCAGAGAGACAGGGTTATCACCCCTCCACTTT	CAIRETGLSPLHF